Below are 27 T cell receptor beta chains sequenced from a single sample in a study of T cell responses to AZD1222 COVID-19 vaccine (dated by TCRdb to the early 2020s). Interpreted using the paper, the time point label stands for: baseline before first vaccination. Libraries came from the immunoSEQ multiplex PCR assay. Not all clones reach the TCRdb copy of this immuneACCESS table, which keeps in-frame sequences only. Checked studies attribute under half of the gap to unresolved V genes and leave the rest unexplained. This sample gives 110,000 or so clones in total; approximately 91% of them show up just once. The top ten clonotypes cover roughly 7% of the sample. Specimen: peripheral blood, collected on day 0 of AZD1222 vaccination. The receptors shown here come from an adult in good health.

V and J are TRBV7-3 and TRBJ2-7; D call uncertain. Germline V gives CDR1 SGHTA, CDR2 FQGTGA. The germline V and J ends were trimmed by 4 bases and 6 bases, with 13 bases remaining between them. This CDR3 is 13 amino acids long. The CDR3 sequence: CASSSTRTGEQYF. Here the CDR3 DNA reads TGTGCCAGCAGCTCCACACGCACGGGCGAGCAGTACTTC.

The chain employs TRBV6-5 and TRBJ2-7; D not certain. CDR1 and CDR2 (germline): MNHEY, SVGAGI. V shed 7 bases and J shed 1 base, with 14 bases lying between them. The CDR3 runs to 14 residues. The CDR3 sequence: CASTLSAQSYEQYF. The CDR3 coding sequence is TGTGCCAGCACCCTCTCGGCACAATCCTACGAGCAGTACTTC.

The chain is built from TRBV5-4 and TRBJ1-1; D might be TRBD1 (6 bases). V lost 2 bases to trimming and J lost 0 bases, with 11 bases between them. Germline V CDR1 and CDR2: SGHNT, YYREEE (reference sequence). The CDR3 totals 15 residues. The CDR3 sequence: CASSFGGPMNTEAFF. The CDR3 bases are TGTGCCAGCAGCTTTGGGGGGCCGATGAACACTGAAGCTTTCTTT.

This clone was seen just once. The gene calls are TRBV5-1 and TRBJ1-2; possible D gene TRBD1, 6 bases. This CDR3 is 14 amino acids long. Per the germline V gene, CDR1 is SGHRS and CDR2 is YFSETQ. The germline V and J ends were trimmed by 0 bases and 4 bases, with 10 bases remaining between them. The CDR3: CASSLEGRGYGYTF. The CDR3 DNA sequence: TGCGCCAGCAGCTTGGAGGGCAGGGGCTATGGCTACACCTTC.

The chain employs TRBV6-4 and TRBJ1-6; no clear D. CDR3 length: 15 residues. The V gene lost 3 bases and the J gene lost 0 bases, with 6 bases spanning the gap. The germline V gene has CDR1 MRHNA and CDR2 SNTAGT. The CDR3 bases are TGTGCCAGCAGTGAACAGAGCTCCTATAATTCACCCCTCCACTTT. This codes for CASSEQSSYNSPLHF.

In this sample, this clone turned up once. V and J are TRBV6-4 and TRBJ1-3; no clear D. CDR3 length: 13 amino acids. V was trimmed by 8 bases and J by 4 bases, leaving 12 bases between them. Germline loops: CDR1 MRHNA, CDR2 SNTAGT. DNA of the CDR3: TGTGCCAGCTCCCGTCCTTCCGGAAACACCATATATTTT. Amino acids: CASSRPSGNTIYF.

The chain is built from TRBV9 and TRBJ1-2; D gene unclear. The CDR3 has 14 amino acids. Germline values: CDR1 SGDLS, CDR2 YYNGEE. V dropped 3 bases and J dropped 8 bases, with 17 bases sitting between them. CDR3: CASSATPGGAGYTF. The CDR3 DNA follows: TGTGCCAGCAGCGCAACTCCAGGAGGCGCGGGCTACACCTTC.

The V and J genes are TRBV4-3 and TRBJ1-2, with D possibly being TRBD1 (5 bases). CDR3 length: 15 residues. Trimming left V 6 bases short and J 2 bases short, with 16 bases between. In germline, CDR1 is LGHNA, CDR2 YSLEER. CDR3 coding DNA: TGCGCCAGCAGACCAGCGTACCGGGACAACTATGGCTACACCTTC. Amino acids: CASRPAYRDNYGYTF.

Ten or more counts support this clone. This chain uses TRBV15 with TRBJ2-7; D not certain. This CDR3 contains 12 residues. V was shortened by 5 bases and J by 5 bases, with 10 bases between the two germline ends. Per germline, CDR1 LNHNV and CDR2 YYDKDF (reference sequence). CDR3: CATSRRGDEQYF. In DNA form, the CDR3 reads TGTGCCACCAGCCGACGTGGGGACGAGCAGTACTTC.

The gene calls are TRBV9 and TRBJ2-5, with a weak D call TRBD2 (5 bases). CDR3 length equals 13 residues. V dropped 4 bases and J dropped 5 bases, with 12 bases sitting between them. The germline V gene has CDR1 SGDLS and CDR2 YYNGEE. The CDR3 loop reads CASSLKEGETQYF. The CDR3 coding sequence is TGTGCCAGCAGCCTCAAAGAGGGTGAGACCCAGTACTTC.

The genes are TRBV7-2 and TRBJ1-3; possibly TRBD1 for D (5 bases). V was pared by 5 bases and J by 2 bases, with 7 bases between. The CDR3 length is 13 residues. Germline V lookup: CDR1 SGHTA, CDR2 FQGNSA. CDR3 protein: CASSRGAGNTIYF. The CDR3 bases are TGTGCCAGCAGCCGGGGGGCTGGAAACACCATATATTTT.

The V and J genes are TRBV7-6 and TRBJ1-3; maybe TRBD1 (5 bases). From germline, CDR1 is SGHVS and CDR2 FNYEAQ. V lost 0 bases, J lost 2 bases, and 8 bases lay in between. There are 15 residues in the CDR3. For the CDR3, the DNA is TGTGCCAGCAGCTTAGCGGGCAGGGCTGGAAACACCATATATTTT. As protein: CASSLAGRAGNTIYF.

CDR3 region: CASSYSVNMNTEAFF. CDR3 nucleotide sequence: TGTGCCAGCAGTTACTCGGTCAACATGAACACTGAAGCTTTCTTT. J is TRBJ1-1 and V is TRBV6-5; D gene unclear. CDR1 and CDR2 (germline): MNHEY, SVGAGI. The V and J ends lost 0 bases and 0 bases respectively, with 8 bases between them. The CDR3 length is 15 residues.

The chain has TRBV6-5 and TRBJ1-2, with a weak D call TRBD1 (5 bases). The CDR3 is made up of 14 amino acids. Trimming stripped 6 bases from V and 4 bases from J, with 15 bases between. Germline lookup yields CDR1 MNHEY and CDR2 SVGAGI. The CDR3 nucleotides read TGTGCCAGCAGATCCCCGGGGGGTTCCTATGGCTACACCTTC. Its protein product is CASRSPGGSYGYTF.

The chain couples TRBV7-9 to TRBJ1-2; D ambiguous. V lost 3 bases and J lost 2, with 13 bases in between. Germline values: CDR1 SEHNR, CDR2 FQNEAQ (reference sequence). CDR3 length: 15 residues. The CDR3 sequence: CASSFGQAINYGYTF. The CDR3 bases are TGTGCCAGCAGCTTTGGGCAGGCCATCAACTATGGCTACACCTTC.

The chain joins TRBV19 to TRBJ1-6; D is unclear. Trimming stripped 3 bases from V and 7 bases from J, with 13 bases between. Germline CDR1 is LNHDA and CDR2 is SQIVND (reference sequence). The CDR3 has 15 amino acids. The CDR3 protein is CASSIRGISNSPLHF. CDR3 DNA sequence: TGTGCCAGTAGTATTCGGGGAATTTCGAATTCACCCCTCCACTTT. The full variable domain, in which reference TRBV19 and TRBJ1-6 provide the parts outside the CDR3, is DGGITQSPKYLFRKEGQNVTLSCEQNLNHDAMYWYRQDPGQGLRLIYYSQIVNDFQKGDIAEGYSVSREKKESFPLTVTSAQKNPTAFYLCASSIRGISNSPLHFGNGTRLTVT.

This clone turned up a few times. The gene calls are TRBV4-1 and TRBJ2-5; 7 nucleotides match TRBD1. The CDR3 consists of 15 residues. V shed 6 bases and J 4 bases; nucleotides not matched to a gene: 11. From germline, CDR1 is MGHRA and CDR2 YSYEKL. The CDR3 bases are TGCGCCAGCAGACCTACAGGGGACCCCCGAGAGACCCAGTACTTC. Its protein product is CASRPTGDPRETQYF.

The chain is built from TRBV10-3 and TRBJ1-2; the D gene is possibly TRBD1 (6 bases). The CDR3 is made up of 13 amino acids. Germline assignment: CDR1 ENHRY and CDR2 SYGVKD. Trimming shortened V by 3 bases and J by 6 bases, and 11 bases separated the two germline ends. The CDR3 reads CAISEQSGDGYTF. DNA of the CDR3: TGTGCCATCAGTGAACAGTCAGGGGATGGCTACACCTTC.

The chain is built from TRBV29-1 and TRBJ2-3; the match to TRBD1 covers 8 bases. CDR1 and CDR2 (germline): SQVTM, ANQGSEA. V was pared by 1 base and J by 5 bases, with 11 bases of the junction left unmatched. This CDR3 has 16 residues. The CDR3 loop reads CSVEGYGAGGEDTQYF. The CDR3 nucleotides are TGCAGCGTTGAAGGGTACGGGGCAGGGGGCGAAGATACGCAGTATTTT.

The chain is built from TRBV5-1 and TRBJ1-6; 9 bases match TRBD1. The CDR3 runs to 18 residues. Germline CDR1 SGHRS, CDR2 YFSETQ. The V and J ends lost 4 bases and 2 bases, in that order; junction bases with no gene match: 10. The DNA for the CDR3 is TGCGCCAGCAGCCCAGGACAGGGGATGGGCACCTATAATTCACCCCTCCACTTT. This sequence encodes CASSPGQGMGTYNSPLHF.

The chain joins TRBV20-1 to TRBJ2-3, with D unresolved. The V gene lost 4 bases and the J gene lost 6 bases, with 5 bases spanning the gap. There are 10 residues in the CDR3. Germline V gives CDR1 DFQATT, CDR2 SNEGSKA (reference sequence). In DNA, the CDR3 is TGCAGTGCTATATCCGATACGCAGTATTTT. This codes for CSAISDTQYF.

This chain joins TRBV7-5 and TRBJ1-6. TRBV7-5 is a listed pseudogene. The length of the CDR3 is 14 residues. Here the CDR3 reads CARSLPEGGSPLHF. The CDR3 DNA reads TGTGCCAGAAGTCTGCCTGAGGGAGGCTCACCCCTCCACTTT.

The rearrangement uses TRBV2 and TRBJ2-5, with 7 bases identical to TRBD2. Germline values: CDR1 SNHLY, CDR2 FYNNEI. The junction had 2 bases not matched to a gene; V was cut back by 3 bases and J by 7 bases. This CDR3 contains 12 residues. CDR3 nucleotide sequence: TGTGCCAGCAGTGAGACGGGAGGGACCCAGTACTTC. Encoded protein: CASSETGGTQYF.

V gene TRBV7-3 combines with J gene TRBJ2-3; D possibly corresponds to TRBD2 (5 bases). Germline V CDR1 and CDR2: SGHTA, FQGTGA. This CDR3 is built from 15 residues. Trimming removed 5 bases from V and 0 bases from J, with 12 bases in between. The CDR3 DNA follows: TGTGCCAGCAGCGAGTCGAGCGGTAGCACAGATACGCAGTATTTT. It translates to CASSESSGSTDTQYF.

This clone has more than one count but fewer than ten. The V and J genes are TRBV4-1 and TRBJ2-5; 16 nucleotides line up with TRBD2. The CDR3 has 19 residues. V trimming: 2 bases; J trimming: 2 bases; junction bases outside the gene matches: 8. Germline assignment: CDR1 MGHRA and CDR2 YSYEKL. Here the CDR3 reads CASSQPGLAGGPGQETQYF. CDR3 nucleotides: TGCGCCAGCAGCCAACCGGGACTAGCGGGAGGGCCGGGTCAAGAGACCCAGTACTTC.

The chain links TRBV5-1 to TRBJ2-1; TRBD2 aligns across 11 bases. This CDR3 spans 16 amino acids. The germline gives CDR1 SGHRS, CDR2 YFSETQ. V was pared by 4 bases and J by 6 bases, with 9 bases of the junction left unmatched. The CDR3 spells CASSLGASGGLNEQFF. CDR3 DNA: TGCGCCAGCAGCCTGGGGGCTAGCGGGGGGCTCAATGAGCAGTTCTTC.

The J gene is TRBJ1-1, the V gene TRBV4-1; D not resolved. The V and J ends lost 0 bases and 4 bases respectively, with 18 bases between them. Germline assignment: CDR1 MGHRA and CDR2 YSYEKL. The CDR3 contains 17 residues. The CDR3 region has the DNA TGCGCCAGCAGCCAAGATAATGGTGCGGACGTTTCCACTGAAGCTTTCTTT. Amino acids: CASSQDNGADVSTEAFF.